Each of the 14 T cell receptor beta chains below was sequenced from the same sample in a study of beta chain features in type 1 diabetes. Expressed TCRB transcripts were sequenced because the isolated RNA had all been reverse transcribed beforehand. Only in-frame clones appear in the TCRdb table, and some are missing; sequencing was by immunoSEQ multiplex PCR. The table includes 810,000 or so clones, about a sixth detected once. The sample was naive CD4+ T cells from blood. The receptors stem from a woman under 30 in good health.

In its sample, this clone was seen a few times. The gene calls are TRBV19 and TRBJ1-5; weak D call: TRBD1 (5 bases). Germline CDR1 and CDR2: LNHDA and SQIVND (reference sequence). The CDR3 has 14 residues. V gave up 8 bases and J gave up 8 bases, with 19 bases separating them. The CDR3 bases are TGTGCCAGTCTGGGGGTTGGCGACGTGAAGCCCCAGCATTTT. It encodes CASLGVGDVKPQHF. Full variable domain (outside the CDR3, taken from reference TRBV19 and TRBJ1-5): DGGITQSPKYLFRKEGQNVTLSCEQNLNHDAMYWYRQDPGQGLRLIYYSQIVNDFQKGDIAEGYSVSREKKESFPLTVTSAQKNPTAFYLCASLGVGDVKPQHFGDGTRLSIL.

The V gene is TRBV2, the J gene TRBJ1-3; D perhaps matches TRBD1 (5 bases). Trimming stripped 4 bases from V and 0 bases from J, with 10 bases between. The length of the CDR3 is 15 residues. In germline, CDR1 is SNHLY, CDR2 FYNNEI. In DNA, the CDR3 is TGTGCCAGCAGTGTACAGGCGAGCTCTGGAAACACCATATATTTT. Translation: CASSVQASSGNTIYF. Together with reference TRBV2 and TRBJ1-3, the CDR3 gives the full variable domain: EPEVTQTPSHQVTQMGQEVILRCVPISNHLYFYWYRQILGQKVEFLVSFYNNEISEKSEIFDDQFSVERPDGSNFTLKIRSTKLEDSAMYFCASSVQASSGNTIYFGEGSWLTVV.

The rearrangement uses TRBV27 and TRBJ2-5; D might be TRBD1 (5 bases). This CDR3 is built from 14 residues. Deletions cut 2 bases from V and 1 base from J, with 8 bases between. CDR1 and CDR2 from the germline V gene are MNHEY and SMNVEV (reference sequence). DNA for the CDR3: TGTGCCAGCAGTTTAACAACAGGCCAAGAGACCCAGTACTTC. Amino acids: CASSLTTGQETQYF.

V gene TRBV10-3 combines with J gene TRBJ1-3; 9 bases map to TRBD1. This CDR3 is built from 17 residues. J gave up 0 bases and V 5 bases, and 8 bases lay outside the gene matches. CDR1 and CDR2 from the germline V gene are ENHRY and SYGVKD. The CDR3 DNA sequence: TGTGCCATCAGTCCTAGGGGGACAGGGAACTCTGGAAACACCATATATTTT. It codes for CAISPRGTGNSGNTIYF.

The table lists this clone with a few counts. This chain joins TRBV5-1 and TRBJ2-1; tentatively, D is TRBD2 (6 bases). The CDR3 is made up of 14 amino acids. The V end was cut by 5 bases, the J end by 6 bases, with 15 bases between. Per germline, CDR1 SGHRS and CDR2 YFSETQ. The CDR3 loop reads CASRTGEAFNEQFF. CDR3 DNA: TGCGCCAGCAGGACGGGAGAGGCCTTCAATGAGCAGTTCTTC.

This rearrangement joins TRBV10-3 to TRBJ2-5; no reliable D call. Germline CDR1 ENHRY, CDR2 SYGVKD. V lost 2 bases and J lost 3, with 4 bases in between. The CDR3 spans 12 residues. As DNA, the CDR3 is TGTGCCATCAGTGAGATGGAAGAGACCCAGTACTTC. This sequence encodes CAISEMEETQYF.

This chain connects TRBV28 to TRBJ1-2; possibly TRBD1 for D (5 bases). CDR1 MDHEN and CDR2 SYDVKM come from the germline V gene. The CDR3 has 11 amino acids. Trimming stripped 11 bases from V and 3 bases from J, with 10 bases between. CDR3 residues: CAHQGDYGYTF. The CDR3 DNA reads TGTGCCCACCAAGGGGACTATGGCTACACCTTC.

The table lists this clone with a few counts. V usage is TRBV18 and J usage is TRBJ2-3; D call uncertain. CDR1 is KGHSH, CDR2 LQKENI, per germline. This CDR3 comprises 14 residues. V was cut by 2 bases and J by 7 bases, with 13 bases left in between. CDR3 nucleotide sequence: TGTGCCAGCTCACCATTGGATGGTGGGTATACGCAGTATTTT. It specifies CASSPLDGGYTQYF. The whole variable domain, remainder taken from reference TRBV18 and TRBJ2-3, is NAGVMQNPRHLVRRRGQEARLRCSPMKGHSHVYWYRQLPEEGLKFMVYLQKENIIDESGMPKERFSAEFPKEGPSILRIQQVVRGDSAAYFCASSPLDGGYTQYFGPGTRLTVL.

In its sample, this clone was seen a few times. This chain links TRBV7-2 with TRBJ2-3, with TRBD2 matching 14 bases. From germline, CDR1 is SGHTA and CDR2 FQGNSA. This CDR3 is 15 amino acids long. V lost 5 bases, J lost 4 bases, and 2 bases stayed unmatched. CDR3 coding DNA: TGTGCCAGCAGCCAGGGACTAGCGGGAGCAGATACGCAGTATTTT. Translating it yields CASSQGLAGADTQYF.

The CDR3 DNA is TGTGCCAGCAGTTCCTTCGGACGGGTCCGGGGGCAGCCCCAGCATTTT. Its translation is CASSSFGRVRGQPQHF. V and J are TRBV28 and TRBJ1-5, with D perhaps TRBD1 (5 bases). With 4 bases removed from V and 7 bases from J, the gap between germline ends came to 20 bases. The CDR3 is 16 residues long. Germline lookup yields CDR1 MDHEN and CDR2 SYDVKM.

CDR3 in DNA: TGTGCCAGCAGTTACCGCCGGGAAACTGAAGCTTTCTTT. It yields the protein CASSYRRETEAFF. The V call is TRBV6-5, the J call TRBJ1-1; unclear D gene. This CDR3 is 13 amino acids long. Germline V lookup: CDR1 MNHEY, CDR2 SVGAGI. Trimming took off 2 bases at V and 5 bases at J, with 9 bases between the two ends.

This chain uses TRBV5-1 with TRBJ2-7; TRBD1 agrees at 8 bases. J lost 2 bases, V lost 6 bases, and 7 bases had no gene match. The CDR3 covers 14 residues. Germline CDR1 SGHRS, CDR2 YFSETQ. The CDR3 loop is CASKDRVGPYEQYF. In DNA, the CDR3 is TGCGCCAGCAAGGACAGGGTGGGCCCCTACGAGCAGTACTTC.

A few counts support this clone. The chain has TRBV29-1 and TRBJ2-1; 8 positions match TRBD1. Germline V gene lookup returns CDR1 SQVTM and CDR2 ANQGSEA. CDR3 size: 14 residues. J was trimmed by 8 bases and V by 5 bases; bases with no gene match: 11. The CDR3 protein is CSVLSPDRDDEQFF. The DNA of the CDR3 is TGCAGCGTTTTGTCGCCGGACAGGGATGATGAGCAGTTCTTC.

V and J are TRBV27 and TRBJ2-2, with 8 bases matching TRBD1. The J segment lost 7 bases and the V segment lost 6 bases, leaving 16 bases of the junction unmatched. Looked up from germline, CDR1 is MNHEY and CDR2 is SMNVEV (reference sequence). CDR3 length: 17 residues. The CDR3 loop reads CASRRWAGTGLGGELFF. CDR3 DNA: TGTGCCAGCAGGAGGTGGGCTGGGACAGGTCTAGGCGGGGAGCTGTTTTTT.